The 12 T cell receptor beta chains given below trace back to one sample, sequenced in a study of graft-versus-host responses after intestinal transplantation (dated by TCRdb to the early 2020s). Explained via the paper, the time point label denotes: cells obtained before transplantation from donor or recipient. Receptor amplification or capture employed the immunoSEQ multiplex PCR assay. The table comes from immuneACCESS by way of TCRdb, which keeps in-frame sequences with V and J called. Part of the clones is missing from these tables; in studies checked, under half for an unresolved V gene and the rest for unknown reasons. Within this sample are 80,000 to 100,000 clones, with 92% of them counted one time only. Approximately 0.18% of the sample comes from the top ten. These TCRs' antigens remain unknown. The sample here was unstimulated CD4+ T cells sorted from spleen or lymph node cells, taken before intestinal transplant. Every receptor here comes from a human donor who received an intestinal transplant.

On this clone: The same CDR3 can be traced to other DNA sequences in this sample. The rearrangement uses TRBV7-2 and TRBJ1-2; maybe TRBD1 (6 bases). The V and J ends lost 5 bases and 2 bases respectively, with 9 bases between them. CDR3 length equals 13 residues. Germline V lookup: CDR1 SGHTA, CDR2 FQGNSA. The CDR3: CASSPDRNYGYTF. The CDR3 nucleotides read TGTGCCAGCAGCCCGGACAGAAACTATGGCTACACCTTC.

The chain is built from TRBV15 and TRBJ1-2, with TRBD1 matching over 9 bases. The CDR3 has 13 residues. Germline V gene sequence: CDR1 LNHNV, CDR2 YYDKDF (reference sequence). With V trimmed by 5 bases and J by 8 bases, 6 bases remained unmatched. The CDR3 nucleotides read TGTGCCACCAGCCCCGGGACAGGGTGGGGCTACACCTTC. Its protein product is CATSPGTGWGYTF.

This chain joins TRBV19 and TRBJ1-5; TRBD1 aligns across 7 bases. The CDR3 has 16 amino acids. Per germline, CDR1 LNHDA and CDR2 SQIVND (reference sequence). Trimming took 2 bases from V and 3 from J; bases not matched to a gene: 7. CDR3 nucleotide sequence: TGTGCCAGTAGTATAAAAGACAGGGTCATCAATCAGCCCCAGCATTTT. Amino acid sequence: CASSIKDRVINQPQHF.

This chain joins TRBV2 and TRBJ1-5, with D maybe TRBD1 (6 bases). V was cut by 6 bases and J by 0 bases, with 18 bases left in between. The CDR3 spans 17 residues. Per the germline V gene, CDR1 is SNHLY and CDR2 is FYNNEI. Here the CDR3 DNA reads TGTGCCAGCAGGGACAGCCGGGGAACCCTTAGCAATCAGCCCCAGCATTTT. As protein: CASRDSRGTLSNQPQHF.

V usage is TRBV19 and J usage is TRBJ1-2, with a weak D call TRBD1 (5 bases). Germline V gene sequence: CDR1 LNHDA, CDR2 SQIVND (reference sequence). V lost 1 base, J lost 4 bases, and 10 bases lay in between. This CDR3 spans 14 amino acids. The CDR3 DNA follows: TGTGCCAGTAGTATAGCCTGGGGCGTCTATGGCTACACCTTC. Protein sequence: CASSIAWGVYGYTF.

The chain joins TRBV30 to TRBJ1-4; TRBD1 might be the D (5 bases). In germline, CDR1 is GTSNPN, CDR2 SVGIG (reference sequence). This CDR3 contains 15 residues. Trimming took 0 bases from V and 6 from J, leaving 14 bases between them. The CDR3 reads CAWSVDPGRDEKLFF. DNA for the CDR3: TGTGCCTGGAGTGTAGATCCAGGGAGGGATGAAAAACTGTTTTTT.

This clone was detected a few times. The V call is TRBV6-6, the J call TRBJ2-5; 13 bases match TRBD2. Germline values: CDR1 MNHNY, CDR2 SVGAGI (reference sequence). The V segment lost 6 bases and the J segment 5 bases; nucleotides outside the gene matches: 6. The CDR3 has 15 amino acids. CDR3 in DNA: TGTGCCAGCAGCATGGGGACTAGCGGGGACGAGACCCAGTACTTC. Residues: CASSMGTSGDETQYF.

This rearrangement joins TRBV30 to TRBJ2-1; 10 bases agree with TRBD1. CDR1 and CDR2 from the germline V gene are GTSNPN and SVGIG (reference sequence). V gave up 3 bases and J gave up 4 bases; unmatched junction bases: 6. The CDR3 totals 15 residues. Here the CDR3 reads CAWSSDRGTYNEQFF. The CDR3, as DNA: TGTGCCTGGAGCTCGGACAGGGGGACATACAATGAGCAGTTCTTC.

The CDR3 loop reads CASSQGSSSYNSPLHF. The CDR3 bases are TGTGCCAGCAGCCAAGGGTCTAGCTCCTATAATTCACCCCTCCACTTT. The gene calls are TRBV4-2 and TRBJ1-6; D ambiguous. Looked up from germline, CDR1 is LGHNA and CDR2 is YNFKEQ. The CDR3 covers 16 residues. V was trimmed by 1 base and J by 0 bases, leaving 7 bases between them.

The chain has TRBV5-6 and TRBJ2-5, with TRBD2 matching 7 bases. Germline CDR1 is SGHDT and CDR2 is YYEEEE. The V and J ends lost 3 bases and 6 bases, in that order; junction bases with no gene match: 5. This CDR3 is built from 13 residues. CDR3 region: CASSWTSSKTQYF. The CDR3 DNA follows: TGTGCCAGCAGCTGGACTAGTTCTAAGACCCAGTACTTC.

This chain uses TRBV6-7 with TRBJ2-1; TRBD2 aligns across 7 bases. TRBV6-7 is an open reading frame whose function is uncertain. The CDR3 extends over 15 amino acids. The junction had 11 bases not matched to a gene; V was cut back by 8 bases and J by 4 bases. CDR3 sequence: CASFPRDYLYNEQFF. Written as DNA, the CDR3 is TGTGCCAGCTTTCCTCGGGACTACCTTTACAATGAGCAGTTCTTC.

The gene calls are TRBV2 and TRBJ2-1; 9 bases align to TRBD2. V dropped 6 bases and J dropped 3; count of bases not matched to a gene: 6. The CDR3 has 15 residues. Germline CDR1 is SNHLY and CDR2 is FYNNEI. Written as DNA, the CDR3 is TGTGCCAGCAGGGTCGGACTAGCGAGCTACAATGAGCAGTTCTTC. It yields the protein CASRVGLASYNEQFF.